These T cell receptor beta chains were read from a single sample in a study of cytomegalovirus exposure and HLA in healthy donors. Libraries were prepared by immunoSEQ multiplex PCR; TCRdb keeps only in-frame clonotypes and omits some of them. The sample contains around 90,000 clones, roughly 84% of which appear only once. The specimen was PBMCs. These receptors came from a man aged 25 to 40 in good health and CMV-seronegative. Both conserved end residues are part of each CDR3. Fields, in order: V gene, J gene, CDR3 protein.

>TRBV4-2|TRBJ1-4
CASSQGQTNEKLFF
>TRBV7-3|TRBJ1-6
CASSATGDGSPLHF
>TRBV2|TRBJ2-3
CASSEARGPVEVGVKNVGWGTQYF
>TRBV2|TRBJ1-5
CASHWTGELGRSNQPQHF
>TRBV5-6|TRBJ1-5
CASSAAGQGWNQPQHF
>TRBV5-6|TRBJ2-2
CASSLEGSGVRTGELFF
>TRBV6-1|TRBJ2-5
CASSERGYGRGLGETQYF
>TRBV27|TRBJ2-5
CATRTRGLETQYF
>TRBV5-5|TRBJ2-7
CASSLLGQGGYEQYF
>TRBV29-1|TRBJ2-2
CSVRGDPMNTGELFF
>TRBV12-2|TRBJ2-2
CASRLGAHGTGGTGELFF
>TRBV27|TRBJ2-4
CASSGVQGNVAKNIQYF
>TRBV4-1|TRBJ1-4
CASSQDLFANEKLFF
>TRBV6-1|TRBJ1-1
CASTPQRGKVEAFF